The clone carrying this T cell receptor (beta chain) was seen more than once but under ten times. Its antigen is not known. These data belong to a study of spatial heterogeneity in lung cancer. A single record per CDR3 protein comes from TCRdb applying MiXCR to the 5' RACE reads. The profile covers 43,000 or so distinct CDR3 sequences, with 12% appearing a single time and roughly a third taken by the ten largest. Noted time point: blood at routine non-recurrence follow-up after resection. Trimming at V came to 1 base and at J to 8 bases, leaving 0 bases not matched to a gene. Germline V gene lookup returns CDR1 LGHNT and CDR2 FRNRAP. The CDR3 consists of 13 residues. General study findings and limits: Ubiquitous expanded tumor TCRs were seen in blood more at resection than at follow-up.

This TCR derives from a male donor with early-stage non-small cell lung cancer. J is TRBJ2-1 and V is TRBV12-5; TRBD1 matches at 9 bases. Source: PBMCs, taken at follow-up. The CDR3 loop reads CASGLGQGDEQFF. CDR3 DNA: TGTGCTAGTGGTTTGGGACAGGGGGATGAGCAGTTCTTC. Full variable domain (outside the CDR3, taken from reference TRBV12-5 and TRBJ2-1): DARVTQTPRHKVTEMGQEVTMRCQPILGHNTVFWYRQTMMQGLELLAYFRNRAPLDDSGMPKDRFSAEMPDATLATLKIQPSEPRDSAVYFCASGLGQGDEQFFGPGTRLTVL.